This T cell receptor (beta chain) was documented in a study of CD8 T cells in ankylosing spondylitis. To note about this clonotype: The target antigen is unknown.

Molecular-barcoded quantitative 5'-RACE produced these TCR beta libraries. Using its own MiXCR run on the 5' RACE reads, TCRdb lists one record per CDR3 protein. In the table there are around 890,000 distinct CDR3 sequences, about 12% of which are singletons. This CDR3 is 14 amino acids long. Germline V lookup: CDR1 MNHEY, CDR2 SVGEGT. Trimming removed 6 bases at V and 10 bases at J, with 21 bases between. General study findings and limits: Ankylosing spondylitis blood appeared to be characterized by a TCR beta motif of roughly eight highly homologous variants.

This receptor was identified in a male donor with ankylosing spondylitis. The chain couples TRBV6-2 or TRBV6-3 to TRBJ1-2; D perhaps matches TRBD1 (5 bases). The sample was blood, either unsorted or a sorted T cell fraction (not recorded which). The CDR3 reads CASSNLRDGHDYTF. The CDR3 DNA reads as TGTGCCAGCAGCAACCTCCGGGACGGCCATGACTACACCTTC.